This TCR beta chain derives from a study of OX40 agonist ivuxolimab in advanced cancers. In the study overall: Participants, roughly 81% male, averaged approximately 56 years of age, ranging from roughly 23 to 90. Partial responses were achieved by three patients, of whom one had hepatocellular carcinoma and two had cutaneous melanoma. General study points: On average, a greater number of expanded clones characterised CD8+ T cells relative to CD4+. At doses 0.1 to 3.0 mg/kg, CD4+ and CD8+ clones expanded.

Only in-frame clones appear in the TCRdb table, and some are missing; sequencing was by immunoSEQ multiplex PCR. This table holds about 48,000 clones, around nine tenths found once. V lost 6 bases to trimming and J lost 0 bases; unmatched junction nucleotides: 3. CDR1 and CDR2 (germline): LNHDA, SQIVND (reference sequence). CDR3 size: 16 residues. This clone was seen only once. What it binds is unknown. This sample comprised CD4+ or CD8+ T cells sorted from blood, obtained in a trial of the OX40 agonist ivuxolimab. This sequence joins TRBV19 and TRBJ2-1, with TRBD2 matching over 12 bases. The clonotype comes from an adult with an advanced solid tumor such as melanoma, head and neck, liver or kidney cancer. This CDR3 reads CASSPTSGGSYNEQFF. For the CDR3, the DNA is TGTGCCAGTAGCCCGACTAGCGGGGGCTCCTACAATGAGCAGTTCTTC.